The 21 T cell receptor beta chains listed next were all sequenced from one sample in a study of T cell clonality in common variable immunodeficiency. The table came from immunoSEQ multiplex PCR; TCRdb's copy has only in-frame clones and leaves some out. The table lists fewer than 60,000 clones, with no singletons. Sequencing input: peripheral blood mononuclear cells. Source of these receptors: a person aged 18-70 years in good health.

At least ten counts were recorded for this clone. The CDR3 extends 3 residues past the end of the read, so its final part is completed from the germline J gene. This chain uses TRBV12-3 or TRBV12-4 with TRBJ1-4; D remains ambiguous. Trimming took 5 bases from V and 0 from J, leaving 10 bases between them. The CDR3 is 15 amino acids. The CDR3 loop reads CASSATVTTNEKLFF. Incomplete CDR3 DNA: TGTGCCAGCAGTGCCACGGTGACAACTAATGAAAAA.

This clone has just a few counts. Coverage ceases 3 residues before the CDR3 finishes, and the germline J gene fills in the end. This chain joins TRBV30 and TRBJ1-1, with a possible D match to TRBD1 (5 bases). Per germline, CDR1 GTSNPN and CDR2 SVGIG (reference sequence). V was shortened by 2 bases and J by 4 bases, with 11 bases between the two germline ends. The CDR3 consists of 13 residues. The CDR3: CAWSISRATEAFF. The DNA read from the CDR3 is TGTGCCTGGAGTATAAGCAGGGCCACTGAA.

This clone was detected a few times. The sequenced CDR3 bases are TGTGCCAGCAGTGAAGAGGGACAGGGTAATGAAAAA. Amino acids: CASSEEGQGNEK. The complete CDR3 sequence is CASSEEGQGNEKLFF. The V and J genes are TRBV2 and TRBJ1-4; 9 nucleotides agree with TRBD1. With the read ending 3 residues before the CDR3 end, the germline J gene is used to fill in that end. This CDR3 is built from 15 residues. The germline V gene has CDR1 SNHLY and CDR2 FYNNEI. V lost 1 base to trimming and J lost 4 bases; unmatched junction nucleotides: 1.

The sample holds many counts of this clone. The CDR3 is cut off 3 residues early in the read; its end comes from the germline J gene. The chain combines TRBV9 with TRBJ2-1; 13 bases are shared with TRBD2. The CDR3 consists of 19 residues. Trimming at V came to 1 base and at J to 2 bases, leaving 9 bases not matched to a gene. Germline loops: CDR1 SGDLS, CDR2 YYNGEE. The CDR3 protein is CASSVRGLAGEITYNEQFF. CDR3 DNA (partial): TGTGCCAGCAGCGTACGTGGACTAGCGGGGGAAATTACCTACAATGAG.

Remarks on this clone: The CDR3 goes on 3 residues after the read ends, and that part is filled in from the germline J gene. This sequence joins TRBV30 and TRBJ1-5; D ambiguous. CDR3 length: 15 amino acids. The germline V gene has CDR1 GTSNPN and CDR2 SVGIG (reference sequence). The CDR3 reads CAWSESGQLTDPQHF. CDR3 DNA (partial): TGTGCCTGGAGTGAGAGTGGCCAACTCACAGATCCC.

Comments on this clone: The CDR3 end lies 3 residues beyond the end of the read and is filled in from the germline J gene. This sequence joins TRBV7-9 and TRBJ2-2; TRBD1 matches 10 bases. CDR1 and CDR2 (germline): SEHNR, FQNEAQ (reference sequence). After removal of 4 bases from V and 1 base from J, the junction contained 0 bases not matched to a gene. CDR3 length: 15 residues. The sequenced part of the CDR3 DNA is TGTGCCAGCAGCTGGGACAGGGGGAACACCGGGGAG. It codes for CASSWDRGNTGE. The CDR3 in its entirety is CASSWDRGNTGELFF. Filled out from reference TRBV7-9 and TRBJ2-2, the complete variable domain reads DTGVSQNPRHKITKRGQNVTFRCDPISEHNRLYWYRQTLGQGPEFLTYFQNEAQLEKSRLLSDRFSAERPKGSFSTLEIQRTEQGDSAMYLCASSWDRGNTGELFFGEGSRLTVL.

This clone was recorded at least ten times. The read ends 3 residues shy of where the CDR3 ends; the end is completed using the germline J gene. V gene TRBV5-4 combines with J gene TRBJ2-3, with TRBD1 identical over 9 bases. This CDR3 region has 16 residues. V gave up 0 bases and J gave up 2 bases; unmatched junction bases: 4. Per the germline V gene, CDR1 is SGHNT and CDR2 is YYREEE (reference sequence). The CDR3 region is CASSLGGDRVTDTQYF. The covered CDR3 bases are TGTGCCAGCAGCTTGGGGGGGGACAGGGTCACAGATACG.

This clone has ten or more counts. The DNA ends 3 residues before the CDR3 does, and the rest of the CDR3 is filled in from the germline J gene. The rearrangement links TRBV30 to TRBJ2-7; 7 bases line up with TRBD1. This CDR3 region has 15 residues. J was trimmed by 5 bases and V by 1 base; bases with no gene match: 11. Looked up from germline, CDR1 is GTSNPN and CDR2 is SVGIG (reference sequence). The CDR3 DNA, read in part, is TGTGCCTGGAGTGCCCCGAAGACAGGGTCCCACGAG. It encodes CAWSAPKTGSHE. The complete CDR3 reads CAWSAPKTGSHEQYF. The whole variable domain, remainder taken from reference TRBV30 and TRBJ2-7, is SQTIHQWPATLVQPVGSPLSLECTVEGTSNPNLYWYRQAAGRGLQLLFYSVGIGQISSEVPQNLSASRPQDRQFILSSKKLLLSDSGFYLCAWSAPKTGSHEQYFGPGTRLTVT.

Comments on this clone: Read sequence stops 3 residues before the CDR3 end, and the germline J gene provides the missing end. The rearrangement links TRBV13 to TRBJ2-7, with TRBD1 matching 7 bases. Losses at the gene ends were 5 bases for V and 4 bases for J; bases not matched to a gene: 5. The germline V gene has CDR1 PRHDT and CDR2 FYEKMQ (reference sequence). The CDR3 consists of 13 residues. The CDR3 DNA, read in part, is TGTGCCAGCAGCACAGGGGCGGAGTACGAG. It codes for CASSTGAEYE. The whole CDR3 sequence reads CASSTGAEYEQYF.

This clone turned up a few times. Sequencing ends 3 residues short of the CDR3 end; the germline J gene provides the rest. The chain uses TRBV19 and TRBJ1-3, with 8 bases fitting TRBD1. V lost 6 bases to trimming and J lost 2 bases; unmatched junction nucleotides: 9. The CDR3 is 16 residues long. Germline CDR1 is LNHDA and CDR2 is SQIVND (reference sequence). CDR3: CASRVGQAGAGNTIYF. The covered CDR3 bases are TGTGCCAGTAGGGTGGGACAGGCGGGGGCTGGAAACACC.

This clone appeared many times. The read finishes 3 residues shy of the CDR3 end, and the germline J gene is used to complete it. This chain joins TRBV30 and TRBJ2-5; D not certain. Trimming removed 1 base at V and 1 base at J, with 4 bases between. Per the germline V gene, CDR1 is GTSNPN and CDR2 is SVGIG (reference sequence). The CDR3 is 12 amino acids. CDR3 bases read: TGTGCCTGGAGTGCCTCCCAAGAGACC. Translated, it gives CAWSASQET. The whole CDR3 protein is CAWSASQETQYF.

This clone occurred many times. The read falls 3 residues short of the CDR3 end, and the missing part is taken from the germline J gene. This chain links TRBV28 with TRBJ2-6; 10 positions match TRBD1. The CDR3 loop spans 20 amino acids. The V and J ends lost 2 bases and 1 base, in that order; junction bases with no gene match: 11. In germline, CDR1 is MDHEN, CDR2 SYDVKM. The DNA read from the CDR3 is TGTGCCAGCAGTTTACTAGACAGGGGGCGCAGAGGATCTGGGGCCAACGTC. This encodes CASSLLDRGRRGSGANV. The full CDR3 reads CASSLLDRGRRGSGANVLTF.

There are a few counts of this clone. Sequencing ends 3 residues short of the CDR3 end; the germline J gene provides the rest. The chain joins TRBV20-1 to TRBJ2-1; 12 bases agree with TRBD2. This CDR3 comprises 18 residues. Germline-derived CDR1 and CDR2 are DFQATT and SNEGSKA (reference sequence). V lost 6 bases and J lost 5; bases outside the gene matches: 17. The CDR3 sequence: CSARRGASGRAGDNEQFF. The CDR3 DNA, read in part, is TGCAGTGCCCGCAGAGGGGCTAGCGGGAGGGCCGGAGACAATGAG.

In this sample, this clone turned up a few times. The read comes to an end 3 residues before the CDR3 does, leaving the germline J gene to fill in the end. V is TRBV20-1 and J is TRBJ1-2; 10 bases line up with TRBD1. CDR1 and CDR2 (germline): DFQATT, SNEGSKA (reference sequence). This CDR3 is built from 14 residues. V lost 6 bases, J lost 6 bases, and 10 bases stayed unmatched. The CDR3 bases that were read are TGCAGTGCCCCAACGACAGGGGGCGGCAATGGC. It is translated as CSAPTTGGGNG. Given in full, the CDR3 is CSAPTTGGGNGYTF.

This clone was recorded many times. The read ends 3 residues before the CDR3 terminus; that terminus is restored from the germline J gene. This rearrangement joins TRBV18 to TRBJ1-2; D remains ambiguous. CDR1 and CDR2 (germline): KGHSH, LQKENI. V was trimmed by 2 bases and J by 6 bases, leaving 4 bases between them. The CDR3 runs to 11 residues. The CDR3 sequence is CASSPSDGYTF. The CDR3 DNA, read in part, is TGTGCCAGCTCACCATCCGATGGC.

This clone was observed at least ten times. The CDR3 goes on 3 residues after the read ends, and that part is filled in from the germline J gene. The chain combines TRBV18 with TRBJ2-7, with TRBD1 matching over 7 bases. J lost 3 bases, V lost 2 bases, and 1 base had no gene match. CDR1 is KGHSH and CDR2 is LQKENI in the germline V gene. The CDR3 consists of 13 residues. The CDR3 bases that were read are TGTGCCAGCTCACCATCAGGGGGCTACGAG. Amino acids: CASSPSGGYE. The CDR3 in its entirety is CASSPSGGYEQYF.

At least ten counts were recorded for this clone. The CDR3 end falls 3 residues outside the read, so it is completed with the germline J gene. This chain links TRBV14 with TRBJ2-3; D remains ambiguous. The CDR3 is 14 residues long. V lost 2 bases to trimming and J lost 0 bases, with 6 bases between them. Germline CDR1 is SGHDN and CDR2 is FVKESK. The CDR3 is CASSQFQSTDTQYF. The covered CDR3 bases are TGTGCCAGCAGCCAATTCCAAAGCACAGATACG.

There are many counts of this clone. The read ends 3 residues shy of where the CDR3 ends; the end is completed using the germline J gene. The chain is built from TRBV20-1 and TRBJ2-5, with D possibly TRBD2 on 5 matching bases. The germline CDR1 and CDR2 sequences are DFQATT and SNEGSKA (reference sequence). CDR3 length: 15 residues. Trimming pared 6 bases from V and 4 bases from J, leaving 21 bases between. Incomplete CDR3 DNA: TGCAGTGCCATAACACCAGGACTTCGGGGAGAGACC. Protein: CSAITPGLRGET. The complete CDR3 reads CSAITPGLRGETQYF.

Many counts were recorded for this clone. With the read ending 3 residues before the CDR3 end, the germline J gene is used to fill in that end. The rearrangement uses TRBV20-1 and TRBJ2-2; 7 nucleotides line up with TRBD2. Losses at the gene ends were 6 bases for V and 1 base for J; bases not matched to a gene: 8. This CDR3 region has 15 residues. Germline values: CDR1 DFQATT, CDR2 SNEGSKA (reference sequence). CDR3 DNA, as far as it was read: TGCAGTGCCCGGTGGGCGGGAGAGAACACCGGGGAG. The encoded protein is CSARWAGENTGE. The complete CDR3 sequence is CSARWAGENTGELFF.

Turning to this clone: The DNA ends 3 residues before the CDR3 does, and the rest of the CDR3 is filled in from the germline J gene. The chain joins TRBV7-9 to TRBJ2-2; tentative D call: TRBD1 (5 bases). The length of the CDR3 is 15 residues. Germline V gene data show CDR1 as SEHNR and CDR2 as FQNEAQ (reference sequence). The CDR3 reads CASSPPGRKNEKLFF. CDR3 DNA, as far as it was read: TGTGCCAGCAGTCCTCCAGGGCGGAAAAATGAAAAG.

This clone was observed many times. The CDR3 end is not reached by the read, which stops 3 residues before it; the germline J gene fills it in. The V gene is TRBV5-4, the J gene TRBJ2-1, with 9 bases lining up with TRBD2. CDR1 and CDR2 from the germline V gene are SGHNT and YYREEE (reference sequence). There are 14 residues in the CDR3. Trimming cost V 4 bases and J 9 bases; bases outside gene matches: 8. The CDR3 DNA, read in part, is TGTGCCAGCAGCCTGGGACTAGCCGTCGGTGAG. It yields the protein CASSLGLAVGE. The whole CDR3 region reads CASSLGLAVGEQFF.